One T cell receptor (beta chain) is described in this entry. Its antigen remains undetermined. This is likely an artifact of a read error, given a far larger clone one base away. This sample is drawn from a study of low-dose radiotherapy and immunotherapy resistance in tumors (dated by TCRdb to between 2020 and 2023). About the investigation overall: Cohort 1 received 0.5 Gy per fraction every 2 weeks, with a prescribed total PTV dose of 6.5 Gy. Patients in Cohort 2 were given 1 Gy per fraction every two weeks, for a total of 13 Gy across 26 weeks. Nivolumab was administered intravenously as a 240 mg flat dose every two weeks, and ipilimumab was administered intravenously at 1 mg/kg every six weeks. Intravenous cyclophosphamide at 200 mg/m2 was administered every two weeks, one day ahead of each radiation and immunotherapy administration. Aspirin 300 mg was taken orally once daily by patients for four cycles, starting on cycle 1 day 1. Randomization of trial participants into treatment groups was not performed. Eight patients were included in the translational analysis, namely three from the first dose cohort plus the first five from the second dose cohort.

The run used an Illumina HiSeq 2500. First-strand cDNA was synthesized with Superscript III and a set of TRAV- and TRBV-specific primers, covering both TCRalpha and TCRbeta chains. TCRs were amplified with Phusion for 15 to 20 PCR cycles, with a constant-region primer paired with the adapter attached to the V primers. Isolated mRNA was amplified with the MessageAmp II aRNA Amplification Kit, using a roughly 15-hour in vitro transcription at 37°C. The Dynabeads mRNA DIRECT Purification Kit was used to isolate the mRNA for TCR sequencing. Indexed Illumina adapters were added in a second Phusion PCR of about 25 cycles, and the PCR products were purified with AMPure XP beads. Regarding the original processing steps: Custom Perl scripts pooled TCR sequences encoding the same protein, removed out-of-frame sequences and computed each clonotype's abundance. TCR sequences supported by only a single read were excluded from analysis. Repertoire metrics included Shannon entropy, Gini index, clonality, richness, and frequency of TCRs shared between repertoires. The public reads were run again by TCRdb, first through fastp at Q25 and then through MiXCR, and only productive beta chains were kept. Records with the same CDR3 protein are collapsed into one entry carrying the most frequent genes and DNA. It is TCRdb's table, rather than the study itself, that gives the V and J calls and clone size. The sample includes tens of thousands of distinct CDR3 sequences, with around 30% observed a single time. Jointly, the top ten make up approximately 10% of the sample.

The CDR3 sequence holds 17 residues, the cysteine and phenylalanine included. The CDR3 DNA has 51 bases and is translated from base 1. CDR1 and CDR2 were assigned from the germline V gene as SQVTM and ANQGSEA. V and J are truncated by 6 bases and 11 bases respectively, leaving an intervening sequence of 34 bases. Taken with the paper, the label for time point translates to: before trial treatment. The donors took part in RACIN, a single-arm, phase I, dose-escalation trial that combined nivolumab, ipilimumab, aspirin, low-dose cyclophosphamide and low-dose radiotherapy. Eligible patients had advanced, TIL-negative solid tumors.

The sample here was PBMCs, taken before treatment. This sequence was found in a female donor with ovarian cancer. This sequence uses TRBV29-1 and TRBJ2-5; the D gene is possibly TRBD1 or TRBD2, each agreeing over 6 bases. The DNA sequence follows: TGCAGCGTGGGACCGGCCACGGGGGCTAGCTCCTACAATGAGCAGTACTTC. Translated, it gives CSVGPATGASSYNEQYF. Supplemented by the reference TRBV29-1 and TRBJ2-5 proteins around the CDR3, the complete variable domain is SAVISQKPSRDICQRGTSLTIQCQVDSQVTMMFWYRQQPGQSLTLIATANQGSEATYESGFVIDKFPISRPNLTFSTLTVSNMSPEDSSIYLCSVGPATGASSYNEQYFGPGTRLLVL.